What follows is one T cell receptor (beta chain) and its context. This clonotype was recorded a few times. Its cognate antigen has yet to be identified. One base away there is no much larger clone; base qualities are not given. Libraries were made using 5' RACE. The sample was run on an Illumina HiSeq 2500. A second PCR of about 6 to 12 cycles was run with a J-beta primer mix and a sample-barcoded 5' primer. A unique molecular identifier was introduced onto each TCR beta cDNA molecule by a template-switch 5' adaptor carrying 12 random nucleotides. At least 3 million CDR3-containing paired-end reads were obtained from each sample. First-strand cDNA was synthesized from all RNA with the Mint cDNA synthesis kit, primed by a TRBC-specific oligonucleotide. After uracil-DNA glycosylase treatment, a first 18-cycle PCR used universal primers M1SS and BC2_uni_R on all cDNA. The paper's data handling went like this. For normalization, 1 million high-quality reads, each with a distinct molecular identifier, were randomly selected from each sample. Instead of being binned into consensus sequences, reads with shared molecular identifiers were discarded. MiTCR, with a Q25 quality threshold and the strictest error-elimination algorithm, was used for CDR3 identification, clonotype clustering and error correction. A nonparametric unseen species model using Euler transformation provided a lower-bound estimate of total TCR beta diversity. TCRdb handled the public reads itself, with Q25 trimming in fastp and clone calling in MiXCR, and kept productive beta chains. Rows are combined by CDR3 protein, so each entry shows the most common genes and DNA. The V and J calls here are based on TCRdb, not the publication. The sample includes 600,000 or so distinct CDR3 sequences, with 45% to 55% observed a single time. The ten largest clones take up 20% to 25% of the sample.

These data are taken from a study of blood T cells in healthy people across ages (dated by TCRdb to the mid-2010s). Background on the whole study: Template switching captured roughly one uniquely barcoded TCR beta cDNA molecule per two T cells in model experiments. The study measured age-related changes in TCR beta repertoire diversity using deep sequencing normalized with unique cDNA molecular identifiers. Four age groups were formed from the donors: young (average approximately 17 years), middle-aged (around 41), aged (more than 55) and long-lived (approximately 78). To avoid experimental bias, donors of different ages were spread randomly across the sequencing lanes. The study analyzed two additional independent replicas of 1 million unique cDNA reads from the same blood draw for two donors, one aged 18 to 29 and one aged 80 or older. Study-wide findings and limitations: The percentage of naive T cells measured by flow cytometry correlated strongly with observed TCR beta diversity. Donor CMV infection status was unknown, potentially confounding age-related changes in expanded clonotypes. Compared with the aged group, the long-lived group had more naive CD4+ T cells, fewer expanded clones and increased TCR diversity, a pattern suggesting age selection. Estimates of total diversity based on one million sequenced T cells were regarded as lower bounds and as underestimates. Since profiling was done on bulk unsorted PBMCs, naive and antigen-experienced compartments could not be conclusively compared. As age increased, observed TCR beta diversity per million T cells dropped in a roughly linear way, and a significant reduction was already evident by age about 40.

Trimming at the junction amounts to 3 bases on V and 5 bases on J, and the germline ends lie 11 bases apart. Reading the germline V gene gives CDR1 MDHEN and CDR2 SYDVKM. Reading from cysteine to phenylalanine, the CDR3 counts 14 amino acids. The only DNA kept is the CDR3, 42 bases in frame from the first base. Donors were approximately 42 systemically healthy Caucasian individuals from Russia aged roughly 6 to 95 years. Each donor gave 8 to 10 milliliters of peripheral blood, collected into EDTA-treated Vacutainer tubes. Ficoll-Paque density-gradient centrifugation was used to isolate PBMCs, with at least 6.5 million per sample. Total RNA, at least 5.5 micrograms per sample, was extracted from PBMCs with Trizol reagent. The percentages of naive CD45RAhigh/CD27high T cells were determined by flow cytometry on a PBMC aliquot from every donor.

This TCR came from an elderly man in good health. The rearrangement combines TRBV28 with TRBJ2-1, and perhaps TRBD2 as D gene, on 6 matching bases. Sequenced input: blood. CDR3 loop: CASSFPSENNEQFF. In nucleotides, the sequence is TGTGCCAGCAGTTTCCCTAGCGAAAACAATGAGCAGTTCTTC. The full variable domain, with segments outside the CDR3 supplied by the reference TRBV28 and TRBJ2-1 proteins, appears as DVKVTQSSRYLVKRTGEKVFLECVQDMDHENMFWYRQDPGLGLRLIYFSYDVKMKEKGDIPEGYSVSREKKERFSLILESASTNQTSMYLCASSFPSENNEQFFGPGTRLTVL.